The T cell receptor (beta chain) under discussion was sequenced for a study of OX40 agonist ivuxolimab in advanced cancers. A word on this clone: Its antigen is unidentified.

The CDR3 runs 12 residues. CDR1 is SQVTM and CDR2 is ANQGSEA in the germline V gene. Study observations and caveats: Undetermined was the antigen specificity of the expanded peripheral T cells.

Produced via immunoSEQ multiplex PCR; TCRdb's table is partial and in-frame only. The data contain about 98,000 clones, about 85% of them seen just once; the ten biggest clones take up more than 0.8%. The TCR was taken from an adult with an advanced solid tumor such as melanoma, head and neck, liver or kidney cancer. The source material was CD4+ or CD8+ T cells sorted from blood, sampled in a trial of the OX40 agonist ivuxolimab. The rearrangement uses TRBV29-1 and TRBJ2-5, with D possibly being TRBD1 or TRBD2 (5 bases each). The end of the DNA is better explained by TRBJ2-7, so the J call may be wrong. The CDR3 sequence: CSVDEGSYEQYF. The CDR3 coding sequence is TGCAGCGTTGATGAGGGGTCCTACGAGCAGTACTTC.